This TCR beta chain was recovered during a study of T-cell memory formation after mild COVID-19. The CDR3 runs to 14 residues. The V end was cut by 7 bases, the J end by 4 bases, with 17 bases between. The V gene's germline CDR1 is SGHDT and CDR2 YYEEEE. Employing constant-segment primers, 5'RACE generated TCR alpha and TCR beta cDNA libraries bearing sample barcodes and UMIs. MiXCR, run by TCRdb on the 5' RACE reads, gives a single entry per CDR3 protein. The sample holds hundreds of thousands of distinct CDR3 sequences, 16% seen once. This TCR was recovered from a man between 18 and 29 years old who had mild COVID-19 (a few samples of this study predate the infection). Cell type and time point are not known. The chain couples TRBV5-6 to TRBJ1-2; D is undetermined. Sequencing was done on a sample of PBMCs or a T cell subset sorted from them (not recorded which). The CDR3 loop is CASLTVGDSYGYTF. As DNA, the CDR3 is TGTGCCAGCCTCACGGTGGGTGACTCCTATGGCTACACCTTC.